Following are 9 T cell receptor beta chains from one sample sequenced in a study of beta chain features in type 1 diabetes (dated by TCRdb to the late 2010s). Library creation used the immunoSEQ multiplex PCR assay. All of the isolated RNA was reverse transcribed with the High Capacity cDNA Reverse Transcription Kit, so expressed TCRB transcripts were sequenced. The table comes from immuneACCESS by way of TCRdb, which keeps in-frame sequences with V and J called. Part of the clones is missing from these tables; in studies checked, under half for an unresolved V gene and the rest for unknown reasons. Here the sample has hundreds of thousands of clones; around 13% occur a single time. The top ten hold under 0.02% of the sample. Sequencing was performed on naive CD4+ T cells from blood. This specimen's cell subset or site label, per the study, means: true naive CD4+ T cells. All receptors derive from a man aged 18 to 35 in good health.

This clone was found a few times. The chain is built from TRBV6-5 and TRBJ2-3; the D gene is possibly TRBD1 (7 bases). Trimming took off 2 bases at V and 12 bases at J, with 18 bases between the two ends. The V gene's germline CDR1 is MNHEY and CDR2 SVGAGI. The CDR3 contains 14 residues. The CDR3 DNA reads TGTGCCAGCAGTTACCCAGGGGGTAGCGGAAAACAGTATTTT. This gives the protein CASSYPGGSGKQYF.

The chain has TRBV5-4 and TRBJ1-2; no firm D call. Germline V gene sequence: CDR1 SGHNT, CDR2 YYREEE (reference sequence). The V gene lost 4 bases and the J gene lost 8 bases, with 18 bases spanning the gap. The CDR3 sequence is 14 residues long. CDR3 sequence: CASSPDAEKRGYTF. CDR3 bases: TGTGCCAGCAGCCCCGATGCAGAAAAGCGAGGCTACACCTTC.

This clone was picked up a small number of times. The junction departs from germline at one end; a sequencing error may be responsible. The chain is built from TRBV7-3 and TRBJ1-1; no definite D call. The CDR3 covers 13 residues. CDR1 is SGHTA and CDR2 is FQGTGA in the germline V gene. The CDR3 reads CASSVTGRAEAFF. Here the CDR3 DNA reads TGTGCCAGCAGCGTAACGGGGAGGGCTGAAGCTTTCTTT.

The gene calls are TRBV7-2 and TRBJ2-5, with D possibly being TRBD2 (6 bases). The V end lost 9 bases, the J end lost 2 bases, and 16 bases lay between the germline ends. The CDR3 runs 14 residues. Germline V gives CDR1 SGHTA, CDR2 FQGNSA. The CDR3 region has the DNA TGTGCCAGTATCCGGGACTTCGTACAAGAGACCCAGTACTTC. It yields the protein CASIRDFVQETQYF. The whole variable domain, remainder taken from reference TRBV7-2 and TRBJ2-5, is GAGVSQSPSNKVTEKGKDVELRCDPISGHTALYWYRQSLGQGLEFLIYFQGNSAPDKSGLPSDRFSAERTGGSVSTLTIQRTQQEDSAVYLCASIRDFVQETQYFGPGTRLLVL.

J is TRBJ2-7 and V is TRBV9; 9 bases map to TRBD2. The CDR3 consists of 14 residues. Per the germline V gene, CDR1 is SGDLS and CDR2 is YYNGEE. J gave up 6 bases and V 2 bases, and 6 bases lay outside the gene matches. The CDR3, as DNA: TGTGCCAGCAGCGTCAGCGGGGGGCCTGGCGAGCAGTACTTC. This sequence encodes CASSVSGGPGEQYF.

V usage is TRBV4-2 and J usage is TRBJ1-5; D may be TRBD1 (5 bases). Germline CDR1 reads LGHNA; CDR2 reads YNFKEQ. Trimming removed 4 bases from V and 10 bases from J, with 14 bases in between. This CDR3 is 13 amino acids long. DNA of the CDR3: TGTGCCAGCAGCCTGGGGGAGGGGAAACCCCAGCATTTT. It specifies CASSLGEGKPQHF.

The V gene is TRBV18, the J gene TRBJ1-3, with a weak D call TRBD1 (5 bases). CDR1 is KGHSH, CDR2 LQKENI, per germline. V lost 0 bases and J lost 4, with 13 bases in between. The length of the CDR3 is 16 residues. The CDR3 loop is CASSPPHGGVGNTIYF. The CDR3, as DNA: TGTGCCAGCTCACCACCCCATGGAGGGGTCGGAAACACCATATATTTT.

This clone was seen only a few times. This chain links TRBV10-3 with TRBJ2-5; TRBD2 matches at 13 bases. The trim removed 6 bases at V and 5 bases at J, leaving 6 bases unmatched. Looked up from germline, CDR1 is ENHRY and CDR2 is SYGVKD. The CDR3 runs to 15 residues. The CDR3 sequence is CAISRTSGSGETQYF. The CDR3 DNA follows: TGTGCCATCAGCCGGACTAGCGGGAGCGGCGAGACCCAGTACTTC.

The CDR3 region is CASSQRRGLDGYTF. DNA for the CDR3: TGTGCCAGCAGCCAACGCAGGGGGCTTGATGGCTACACCTTC. This chain connects TRBV4-2 to TRBJ1-2; 8 nucleotides align to TRBD1. The length of the CDR3 is 14 residues. The junction had 5 bases not matched to a gene; V was cut back by 2 bases and J by 6 bases. Germline CDR1 is LGHNA and CDR2 is YNFKEQ.